This T cell receptor beta chain originates from a study of cytomegalovirus exposure and HLA in healthy donors. PCR used 60 Vbeta primers and 13 Jbeta primers. Sequencing used immunoSEQ multiplex PCR; TCRdb keeps in-frame clones, though not all of them. The profile shows about 280,000 clones, over 85% of them singletons. The trim removed 6 bases at V and 7 bases at J, leaving 7 bases unmatched. Germline loops: CDR1 SGHVS, CDR2 FQNEAQ. The CDR3 runs 14 residues. Study-wide results and caveats: Being indistinguishable, some V segments were excluded, TRBV6-2 and TRBV6-3 among them. Highly shared sequence variants in one cluster were likely a sequencing artifact. Previously analyzed data showed that most TCR beta V segments were productive at a frequency of about 87% or about 30%.

Notes on this clone: The target antigen is unknown.

The J gene is TRBJ1-3, the V gene TRBV7-8, with 9 bases matching TRBD1. The TCR sequence derives from a woman under 30 in good health and CMV-seronegative. Sequenced: PBMCs. The CDR3, as DNA: TGTGCCAGCAGGACGACAGGGGGAGTCAACACCATATATTTT. This sequence encodes CASRTTGGVNTIYF.